This TCR beta chain was obtained from a study of blood T cell repertoires in COVID-19. Study as a whole: Italy, Spain and the United States were the sources of the convalescent and acute COVID-19 samples. T cells, B-cell-depleted T cells, or PBMCs provided the cDNA or gDNA that served as material.

Methods used by the authors: From reference gene primer amplification, estimates of nucleated cell counts were derived. Generated by immunoSEQ multiplex PCR, the TCRdb table keeps only in-frame clones and is missing some. That table furnishes V, J and clone size, whereas the DNA furnished D and trimming. The sample consists of under 200,000 clones, approximately 91% of them appearing once. Germline assignment: CDR1 SNHLY and CDR2 FYNNEI. V lost 8 bases and J 13 bases, leaving 17 bases between the germline ends. The CDR3 is made up of 11 amino acids. The specimen was peripheral blood. The V call is TRBV2, the J call TRBJ1-2, with TRBD1 as a possible D gene (6 bases). The sequence was obtained from a man in his late teens or twenties with acute or convalescent COVID-19. The CDR3 bases are TGTGCCAGCTCGGACAGCCTCAGGGTCACCTTC. The encoded protein is CASSDSLRVTF.